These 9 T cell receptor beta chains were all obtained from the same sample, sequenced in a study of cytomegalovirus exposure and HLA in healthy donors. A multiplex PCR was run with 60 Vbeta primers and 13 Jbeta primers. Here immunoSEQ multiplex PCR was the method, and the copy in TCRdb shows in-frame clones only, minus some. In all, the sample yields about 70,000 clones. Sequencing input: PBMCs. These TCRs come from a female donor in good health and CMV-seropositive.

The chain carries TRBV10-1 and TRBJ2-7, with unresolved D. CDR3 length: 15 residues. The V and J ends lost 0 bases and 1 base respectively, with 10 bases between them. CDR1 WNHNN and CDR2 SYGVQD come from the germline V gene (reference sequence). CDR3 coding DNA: TGCGCCAGCAGTGAGTCGGATGCAGCGTCCTACGAGCAGTACTTC. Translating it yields CASSESDAASYEQYF.

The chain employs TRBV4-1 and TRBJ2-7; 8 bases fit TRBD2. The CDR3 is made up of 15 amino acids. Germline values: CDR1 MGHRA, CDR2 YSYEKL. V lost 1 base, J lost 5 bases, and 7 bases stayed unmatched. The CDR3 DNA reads TGCGCCAGCAGCCAAGTAAGCGGGAGAGCCCACGAGCAGTACTTC. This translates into CASSQVSGRAHEQYF.

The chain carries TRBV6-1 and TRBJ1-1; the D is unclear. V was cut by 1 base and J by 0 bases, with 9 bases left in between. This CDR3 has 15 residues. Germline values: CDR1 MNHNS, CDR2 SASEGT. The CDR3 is CASSEEGGLNTEAFF. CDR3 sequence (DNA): TGTGCCAGCAGTGAAGAGGGAGGATTGAACACTGAAGCTTTCTTT.

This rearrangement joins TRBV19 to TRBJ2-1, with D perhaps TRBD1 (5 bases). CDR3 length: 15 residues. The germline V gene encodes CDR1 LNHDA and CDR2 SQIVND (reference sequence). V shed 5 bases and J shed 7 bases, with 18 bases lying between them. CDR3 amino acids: CASSLIPLRANEQFF. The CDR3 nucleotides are TGTGCCAGTAGTCTAATTCCCCTCAGGGCGAATGAGCAGTTCTTC.

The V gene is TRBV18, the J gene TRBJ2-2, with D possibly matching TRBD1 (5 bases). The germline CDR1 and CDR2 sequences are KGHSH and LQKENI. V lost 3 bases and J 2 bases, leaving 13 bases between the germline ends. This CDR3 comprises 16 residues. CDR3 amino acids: CASSPRQGVNTGELFF. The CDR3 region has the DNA TGTGCCAGCTCACCTCGGCAGGGTGTTAACACCGGGGAGCTGTTTTTT.

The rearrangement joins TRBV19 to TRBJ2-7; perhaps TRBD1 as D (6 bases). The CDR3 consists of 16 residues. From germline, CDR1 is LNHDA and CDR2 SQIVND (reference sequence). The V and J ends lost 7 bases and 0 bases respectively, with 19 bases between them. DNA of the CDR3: TGTGCCAGTACCCAGGGGTGGGGATCGAGCTCCTACGAGCAGTACTTC. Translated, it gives CASTQGWGSSSYEQYF.

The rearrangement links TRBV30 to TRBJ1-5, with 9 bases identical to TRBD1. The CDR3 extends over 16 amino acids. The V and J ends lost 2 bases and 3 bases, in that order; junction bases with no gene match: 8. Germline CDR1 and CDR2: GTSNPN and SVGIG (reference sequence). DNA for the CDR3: TGTGCCTGGAGTTCCGCCGGGACAGGGTTCAATCAGCCCCAGCATTTT. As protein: CAWSSAGTGFNQPQHF.

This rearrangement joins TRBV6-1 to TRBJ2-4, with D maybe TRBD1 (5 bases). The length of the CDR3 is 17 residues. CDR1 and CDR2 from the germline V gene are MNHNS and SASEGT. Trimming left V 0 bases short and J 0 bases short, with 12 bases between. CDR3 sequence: CASSEAKGSLAKNIQYF. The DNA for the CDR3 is TGTGCCAGCAGTGAAGCGAAGGGGTCACTAGCCAAAAACATTCAGTACTTC.

Here the CDR3 DNA reads TGTGCCAGCAGGGGACAGGGGGCTCGCGGCTACACCTTC. This codes for CASRGQGARGYTF. The chain uses TRBV27 and TRBJ1-2, with 12 bases fitting TRBD1. J lost 8 bases, V lost 6 bases, and 4 bases had no gene match. The CDR3 covers 13 residues. Germline CDR1 MNHEY, CDR2 SMNVEV (reference sequence).